This is a list of T cell receptor beta chains from one sample in a study of T cells in tuberculosis. TCRdb keeps only in-frame clones here, not all; method: immunoSEQ multiplex PCR. The sample comprises around 19,000 clones, around 89% of which are singletons, and approximately 15% rests with the top ten. Source material: PBMCs. The receptors shown here come from a donor aged 10-30 years with latent tuberculosis or without tuberculosis infection. CDR3s include the opening cysteine and the closing phenylalanine or tryptophan. A D gene is named only where the DNA matches it firmly.

V	D	J	CDR3
TRBV18	-	TRBJ2-7	CASSPTGMGSYEQYF
TRBV7-2	TRBD1	TRBJ2-2	CASSLARTGQRGGELFF
TRBV19	TRBD2	TRBJ2-3	CASSSGTRITDTQYF
TRBV15	-	TRBJ2-7	CATSGHRDHQYF
TRBV28	TRBD1	TRBJ1-1	CASSSYRQGTNTEAFF
TRBV29-1	-	TRBJ1-1	CSGIENTEAFF
TRBV5-1	-	TRBJ1-2	CASSPPGGYDYGYTF
TRBV7-2	-	TRBJ2-7	CASSLGAHYEQYF
TRBV7-6	-	TRBJ2-3	CASSLAEGFSTDTQYF
TRBV25-1	-	TRBJ1-2	CASSEIRGQDGGYTF
TRBV7-2	TRBD2	TRBJ2-5	CASSLGPPRSGGQETQYF
TRBV5-6	TRBD2	TRBJ2-7	CASSWGLAGTYEQYF
TRBV4-3	-	TRBJ2-1	CASSQELGYNEQFF
TRBV7-2	TRBD2	TRBJ2-7	CASSFYIAGISSYEQYF
TRBV9	-	TRBJ2-7	CASSVGEGDSYEQYF
TRBV7-7	-	TRBJ1-5	CASSLTLTGTNQPQHF
TRBV30	TRBD2	TRBJ2-3	CAWNSGGRGDTQYF
TRBV30	-	TRBJ1-2	CAWSAVNYGYTF
TRBV28	-	TRBJ2-2	CASISNTGELFF
TRBV9	TRBD1	TRBJ2-7	CASSVGDRGYEQYF
TRBV5-1	-	TRBJ2-3	CASSYSGTDTQYF
TRBV2	-	TRBJ1-3	CASSEHGVSGNTIYF
TRBV5-6	-	TRBJ2-3	CASSLEGRSLTDTQYF
TRBV11-2	TRBD2	TRBJ2-7	CASSPGLASNEQYF
TRBV7-8	-	TRBJ2-5	CASSFKRTQETQYF
TRBV7-2	TRBD1	TRBJ2-2	CASRQGASTGELFF
TRBV2	TRBD2	TRBJ2-5	CASNRLAGLETQYF
TRBV10-2	-	TRBJ2-2	CASGVGAASGGELFF
TRBV19	-	TRBJ2-2	CASRSGLRTGELFF
TRBV30	TRBD1	TRBJ1-5	CAWSPTGTGNQPQHF
TRBV28	TRBD2	TRBJ2-5	CASSPRGGKLETQYF
TRBV28	-	TRBJ1-5	CASSLSGIQPQHF
TRBV30	-	TRBJ2-1	CAWSVTVLSEQFF
TRBV2	-	TRBJ2-7	CASSSDYEQYF
TRBV5-1	-	TRBJ2-1	CASSLTEYNEQFF
TRBV2	-	TRBJ1-1	CASSYTNTEAFF
TRBV5-1	-	TRBJ2-2	CASSGRVTGELFF
TRBV7-8	TRBD1	TRBJ1-1	CASSLTRTDRGQKAFF
TRBV6-1	-	TRBJ1-2	CASRERGGNYGYTF
TRBV19	-	TRBJ1-2	CASSFSYGYTF
TRBV28	-	TRBJ1-2	CASSFSDGGTYGYTF
TRBV9	TRBD1	TRBJ1-2	CASSESQDRVGYGYTF
TRBV5-8	TRBD1	TRBJ2-7	CASSVGTVRTYEQYF
TRBV30	TRBD2	TRBJ2-5	CIAGGGQETQYF
TRBV4-3	-	TRBJ2-2	CASSQARDWNTGELFF
TRBV29-1	TRBD1	TRBJ2-2	CSVPRDRAGELFF
TRBV5-6	TRBD1	TRBJ1-2	CASSTGEYGYTF
TRBV6-1	TRBD1	TRBJ2-7	CASTSVQGTYEQYF
TRBV7-2	TRBD1	TRBJ1-2	CASTVLGDSQGGYTF
TRBV6-5	TRBD1	TRBJ1-2	CASRRDSNYGYTF
TRBV7-2	TRBD1	TRBJ1-2	CASTAGTGLDGYTF
TRBV5-1	-	TRBJ1-1	CASSLAGTPGTEAFF
TRBV25-1	TRBD1	TRBJ1-3	CASSRVTGGSGNTIYF
TRBV10-3	TRBD1	TRBJ2-7	CAIRPGQSYEQYF